A single sample gave rise to the 11 T cell receptor beta chains below, sequenced in a study of T cell repertoires in cytomegalovirus infection. TCRdb re-called the reads with MiXCR, one entry per CDR3 protein. Of 350,000 to 550,000 distinct CDR3 sequences in the sample, approximately 33% were seen once. The sequencing input was PBMCs. The origin of the receptors is a human donor in good health (CMV status not recorded). Some clones in this sample may be carry-over from other donors' samples.

This clonotype showed up just a few times. This chain joins TRBV25-1 and TRBJ2-7, with D possibly matching TRBD1 (6 bases). Trimming stripped 4 bases from V and 2 bases from J, with 12 bases between. Germline CDR1 is MGHDK and CDR2 is SYGVNS. The CDR3 has 14 amino acids. The CDR3 protein is CASSAAGVTYEQYF. The CDR3 DNA reads as TGTGCCAGCAGTGCGGCAGGGGTTACCTACGAGCAGTACTTC.

In nucleotides, the CDR3 is TGCAGTGCTAGAGAGCCGGGACAGAGCTCTGGAAACACCATATATTTT. Protein product: CSAREPGQSSGNTIYF. The rearrangement joins TRBV20-1 to TRBJ1-3; the match to TRBD1 covers 7 bases. The J segment lost 0 bases and the V segment lost 0 bases, leaving 5 bases of the junction unmatched. Germline CDR1 DFQATT, CDR2 SNEGSKA (reference sequence). This CDR3 has 16 residues.

This clonotype was counted between two and nine times. The V gene is TRBV27, the J gene TRBJ2-2, with 9 bases matching TRBD2. CDR3 length: 15 residues. Losses at the gene ends were 8 bases for V and 8 bases for J; bases not matched to a gene: 12. CDR1 and CDR2 from the germline V gene are MNHEY and SMNVEV (reference sequence). CDR3 residues: CASQRLAGLEGELFF. The CDR3 DNA is TGTGCCAGCCAGAGGCTAGCGGGGTTGGAGGGGGAGCTGTTTTTT.

The chain is built from TRBV18 and TRBJ1-5; TRBD1 matches 8 bases. Germline V gene sequence: CDR1 KGHSH, CDR2 LQKENI. Trimming cost V 5 bases and J 6 bases; bases outside gene matches: 6. This CDR3 region has 14 residues. The CDR3 spells CASSTDRGPQPQHF. Here the CDR3 DNA reads TGTGCCAGCTCAACCGACAGGGGCCCTCAGCCCCAGCATTTT. The entire variable domain, with the rest obtained from reference TRBV18 and TRBJ1-5, is as follows: NAGVMQNPRHLVRRRGQEARLRCSPMKGHSHVYWYRQLPEEGLKFMVYLQKENIIDESGMPKERFSAEFPKEGPSILRIQQVVRGDSAAYFCASSTDRGPQPQHFGDGTRLSIL.

The chain is built from TRBV12-3 or TRBV12-4 and TRBJ1-5; maybe TRBD1 (5 bases). The CDR3 has 15 residues. V lost 5 bases and J 1 base, leaving 12 bases between the germline ends. The CDR3 sequence is CASSPRGGSNQPQHF. The CDR3 coding sequence is TGTGCCAGCAGTCCCCGCGGGGGGAGCAATCAGCCCCAGCATTTT.

This clonotype was found many times. The chain has TRBV7-2 and TRBJ1-2; 7 bases align to TRBD1. This CDR3 has 15 amino acids. The germline V gene encodes CDR1 SGHTA and CDR2 FQGNSA. V shed 5 bases, J shed 3 bases, and the junction held 9 bases outside the gene matches. CDR3 region: CASSPRTGYDYGYTF. CDR3 in DNA: TGTGCCAGCAGCCCGCGGACAGGATACGACTATGGCTACACCTTC. Variable domain in full (rest from reference TRBV7-2 and TRBJ1-2): GAGVSQSPSNKVTEKGKDVELRCDPISGHTALYWYRQSLGQGLEFLIYFQGNSAPDKSGLPSDRFSAERTGGSVSTLTIQRTQQEDSAVYLCASSPRTGYDYGYTFGSGTRLTVV.

The chain combines TRBV2 with TRBJ2-7; tentatively, D is TRBD1 (5 bases). CDR3 size: 15 residues. Germline V gene data show CDR1 as SNHLY and CDR2 as FYNNEI. Trimming left V 1 base short and J 0 bases short, with 10 bases between. The CDR3 loop reads CASSEGTGRSYEQYF. The CDR3 coding sequence is TGTGCCAGCAGTGAAGGAACAGGCCGCTCCTACGAGCAGTACTTC.

This chain links TRBV7-6 with TRBJ2-3; D not certain. Trimming stripped 0 bases from V and 4 bases from J, with 14 bases between. The CDR3 extends over 16 amino acids. Germline CDR1 SGHVS, CDR2 FNYEAQ. CDR3: CASSLAGSAGSDTQYF. Here the CDR3 DNA reads TGTGCCAGCAGCTTAGCGGGGTCAGCCGGTTCAGATACGCAGTATTTT.

In this sample, this clonotype turned up a few times. This chain joins TRBV4-2 and TRBJ1-6, with a weak D call TRBD1 (6 bases). The CDR3 extends over 15 amino acids. Looked up from germline, CDR1 is LGHNA and CDR2 is YNFKEQ. Trimming stripped 1 base from V and 10 bases from J, with 14 bases between. The DNA for the CDR3 is TGTGCCAGCAGCCAAGGACGGGGGGCCCAATCACCCCTCCACTTT. It is translated as CASSQGRGAQSPLHF.

V usage is TRBV6-5 and J usage is TRBJ1-1; TRBD1 matches 12 bases. The CDR3 is made up of 15 amino acids. Germline CDR1 reads MNHEY; CDR2 reads SVGAGI. Unmatched junction bases numbered 5, after V lost 8 bases and J lost 1 base. As DNA, the CDR3 is TGTGCCAGCGGGGGACAGGGGGCATCGAACACTGAAGCTTTCTTT. As protein: CASGGQGASNTEAFF.

The rearrangement uses TRBV5-5 and TRBJ2-2; no definite D call. Per germline, CDR1 SGHKS and CDR2 YYEKEE (reference sequence). The CDR3 consists of 15 residues. V lost 7 bases and J 6 bases, leaving 19 bases between the germline ends. DNA for the CDR3: TGTGCCAGCCGCCCGTCTCCGCGGATGTCCGGGGAGCTGTTTTTT. Translation: CASRPSPRMSGELFF.